Below, one T cell receptor beta chain is given with its context. At one end, the junction sequence differs from germline, possibly due to a read error. Germline lookup yields CDR1 MGHDK and CDR2 SYGVNS. This CDR3 contains 15 residues. The sample is drawn from a study of response to subunit inactivated influenza vaccine. TCRdb passed the RT-PCR reads through MiXCR, listing each CDR3 protein once. The sample gives hundreds of thousands of distinct CDR3 sequences, approximately 15% of which show up once; 5.5% to 7% is in the top ten. This TCR was recovered from a man in his fifties who received an inactivated influenza vaccine. The chain combines TRBV25-1 with TRBJ1-1; 7 bases are shared with TRBD1. The sample in question was PBMCs from blood, obtained about 14 days before vaccination. This chain's CDR3 is CASSELAGGNTEALF. The DNA for the CDR3 is TGTGCCAGCAGTGAATTAGCAGGGGGAAACACTGAAGCTCTCTTT.